These 9 T cell receptor beta chains originate from one sample sequenced in a study of blood T cell repertoires in COVID-19. Sequencing used immunoSEQ multiplex PCR; TCRdb keeps in-frame clones, though not all of them. The repertoire consists of 150,000 to 200,000 clones, with more than 75% occurring once and the leading ten covering about 6.6%. Sequenced sample: PBMCs or T cells enriched from blood (not recorded which). The receptor source for this set is a woman aged 50 to 60 who had recovered from COVID-19.

The chain combines TRBV5-4 with TRBJ1-4; 10 bases fit TRBD1. The J segment lost 6 bases and the V segment lost 1 base, leaving 3 bases of the junction unmatched. Germline values: CDR1 SGHNT, CDR2 YYREEE (reference sequence). This CDR3 is 15 amino acids long. CDR3: CASSLKTGGHEKLFF. DNA for the CDR3: TGTGCCAGCAGCTTGAAGACAGGGGGCCATGAAAAACTGTTTTTT.

This chain connects TRBV5-4 to TRBJ2-7; 8 bases match TRBD1. The CDR3 covers 14 residues. J was trimmed by 3 bases and V by 3 bases; bases with no gene match: 5. The germline V gene has CDR1 SGHNT and CDR2 YYREEE (reference sequence). CDR3 nucleotides: TGTGCCAGCAGCTCCGGACAGGGCTTCTACGAGCAGTACTTC. Its protein product is CASSSGQGFYEQYF.

This clone was counted between two and nine times. The V gene is TRBV7-2, the J gene TRBJ1-3; no reliable D call. The ends were cut back, 1 base at V and 2 bases at J, with 6 bases in the middle. This CDR3 has 14 amino acids. Germline V gene lookup returns CDR1 SGHTA and CDR2 FQGNSA. In nucleotides, the CDR3 is TGTGCCAGCAGCTTAGGGAGGGCTGGAAACACCATATATTTT. It encodes CASSLGRAGNTIYF.

The chain links TRBV10-3 to TRBJ2-5; 7 bases line up with TRBD1. Per germline, CDR1 ENHRY and CDR2 SYGVKD. This CDR3 has 13 amino acids. J lost 3 bases, V lost 4 bases, and 2 bases had no gene match. This chain's CDR3 is CAISATGKETQYF. CDR3 coding DNA: TGTGCCATCAGTGCGACAGGGAAAGAGACCCAGTACTTC.

J is TRBJ1-6 and V is TRBV5-6, with D perhaps matching TRBD1 (5 bases). V gave up 0 bases and J gave up 5 bases, with 12 bases separating them. The CDR3 sequence is 16 residues long. Germline V lookup: CDR1 SGHDT, CDR2 YYEEEE. CDR3 DNA: TGTGCCAGCAGCTTGGCCGGGGGGGAGAATAATTCACCCCTCCACTTT. Translated: CASSLAGGENNSPLHF.

This clone was observed a single time. This chain links TRBV2 with TRBJ1-1, with a weak D call TRBD1 (5 bases). Deletions cut 6 bases from V and 8 bases from J, with 13 bases between. Germline lookup yields CDR1 SNHLY and CDR2 FYNNEI. The CDR3 length is 12 residues. The CDR3 DNA sequence: TGTGCCAGCAGGCCAGGGAGGGCCGAAGCTTTCTTT. Protein sequence: CASRPGRAEAFF.

This chain connects TRBV4-3 to TRBJ1-2; 11 nucleotides align to TRBD1. The V gene end was trimmed by 5 bases and the J gene end by 8 bases; junction bases not matched to a gene: 10. This CDR3 has 15 residues. The germline CDR1 and CDR2 sequences are LGHNA and YSLEER. The CDR3 nucleotides are TGCGCCAGCAGCACCCGTGGACAGGGGGCAGGGGGCTACACCTTC. Translation: CASSTRGQGAGGYTF.

The J gene is TRBJ2-7, the V gene TRBV12-3 or TRBV12-4; D gene ambiguous. Trimming took off 2 bases at V and 12 bases at J, with 17 bases between the two ends. The CDR3 sequence is 13 residues long. Here the CDR3 reads CASSLILAPPLYF. In DNA form, the CDR3 reads TGTGCCAGCAGTTTAATTTTGGCCCCTCCGCTGTACTTC.

The V gene is TRBV15, the J gene TRBJ2-1; tentative D call: TRBD1 (6 bases). The germline V gene has CDR1 LNHNV and CDR2 YYDKDF (reference sequence). V was pared by 9 bases and J by 7 bases, with 22 bases between. There are 15 residues in the CDR3. In DNA, the CDR3 is TGTGCCACTAGTAACAGGGTTTATCCTCTTAATGAGCAGTTCTTC. This gives the protein CATSNRVYPLNEQFF.